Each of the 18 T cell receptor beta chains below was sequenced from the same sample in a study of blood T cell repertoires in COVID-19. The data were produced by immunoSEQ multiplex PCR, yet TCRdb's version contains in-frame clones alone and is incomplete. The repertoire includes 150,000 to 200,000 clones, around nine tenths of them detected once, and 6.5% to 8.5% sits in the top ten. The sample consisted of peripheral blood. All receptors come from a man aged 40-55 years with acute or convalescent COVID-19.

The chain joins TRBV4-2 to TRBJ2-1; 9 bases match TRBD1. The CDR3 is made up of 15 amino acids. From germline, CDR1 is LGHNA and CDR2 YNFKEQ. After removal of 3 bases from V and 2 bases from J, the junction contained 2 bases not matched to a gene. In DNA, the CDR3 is TGTGCCAGCAGCCAGGGGGACAGGGCCTACAATGAGCAGTTCTTC. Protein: CASSQGDRAYNEQFF.

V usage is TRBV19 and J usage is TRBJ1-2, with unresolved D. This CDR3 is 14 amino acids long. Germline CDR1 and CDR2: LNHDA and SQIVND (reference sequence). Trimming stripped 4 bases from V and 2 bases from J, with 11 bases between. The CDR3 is CASSTGGWNYGYTF. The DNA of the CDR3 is TGTGCCAGTAGTACAGGAGGTTGGAACTATGGCTACACCTTC.

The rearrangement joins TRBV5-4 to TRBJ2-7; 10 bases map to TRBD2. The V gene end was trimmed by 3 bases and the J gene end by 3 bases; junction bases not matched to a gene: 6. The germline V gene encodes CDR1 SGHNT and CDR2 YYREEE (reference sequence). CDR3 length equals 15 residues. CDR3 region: CASSSSGGASYEQYF. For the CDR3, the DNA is TGTGCCAGCAGCTCCAGCGGGGGGGCAAGCTACGAGCAGTACTTC.

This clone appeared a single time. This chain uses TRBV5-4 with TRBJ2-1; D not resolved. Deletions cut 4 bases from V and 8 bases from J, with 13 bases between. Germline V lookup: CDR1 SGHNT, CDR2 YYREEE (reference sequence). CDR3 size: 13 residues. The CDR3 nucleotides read TGTGCCAGCAGCGTGGTGCCAGGCGATGAGCAGTTCTTC. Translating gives CASSVVPGDEQFF. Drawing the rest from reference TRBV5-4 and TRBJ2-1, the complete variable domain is ETGVTQSPTHLIKTRGQQVTLRCSSQSGHNTVSWYQQALGQGPQFIFQYYREEENGRGNFPPRFSGLQFPNYSSELNVNALELDDSALYLCASSVVPGDEQFFGPGTRLTVL.

Here the CDR3 reads CASSVAAFRAGVGDTQYF. The CDR3 nucleotides read TGTGCCAGCAGCGTAGCCGCCTTTCGAGCGGGGGTAGGAGATACGCAGTATTTT. The V gene is TRBV9, the J gene TRBJ2-3; 8 positions agree with TRBD2. With 0 bases clipped from V and 5 bases from J, the junction kept 14 bases outside the gene matches. The CDR3 covers 18 residues. The germline CDR1 and CDR2 sequences are SGDLS and YYNGEE.

CDR3 loop: CASSPWGGTAGTEAFF. As DNA, the CDR3 is TGTGCCAGCTCACCATGGGGTGGGACAGCAGGGACTGAAGCTTTCTTT. The chain couples TRBV18 to TRBJ1-1, with 7 bases identical to TRBD1. Trimming took 2 bases from V and 5 from J; bases not matched to a gene: 11. CDR1 and CDR2 (germline): KGHSH, LQKENI. This CDR3 has 16 residues. Using reference TRBV18 and TRBJ1-1 for the parts outside the CDR3, the full variable domain is NAGVMQNPRHLVRRRGQEARLRCSPMKGHSHVYWYRQLPEEGLKFMVYLQKENIIDESGMPKERFSAEFPKEGPSILRIQQVVRGDSAAYFCASSPWGGTAGTEAFFGQGTRLTVV.

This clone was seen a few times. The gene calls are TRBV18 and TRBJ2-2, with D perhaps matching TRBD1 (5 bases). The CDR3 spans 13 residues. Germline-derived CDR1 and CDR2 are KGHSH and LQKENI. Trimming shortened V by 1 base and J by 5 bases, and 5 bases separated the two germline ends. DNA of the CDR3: TGTGCCAGCTCACCACAGGGGACCGGGGAGCTGTTTTTT. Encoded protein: CASSPQGTGELFF.

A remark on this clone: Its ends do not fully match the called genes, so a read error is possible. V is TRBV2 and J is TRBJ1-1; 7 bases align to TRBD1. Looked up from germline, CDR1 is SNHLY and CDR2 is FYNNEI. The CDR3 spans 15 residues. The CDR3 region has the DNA TGTGCGAGCAAGACAGGGTTCCAAAGAGGCACTGAAGCTTTCTTT. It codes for CASKTGFQRGTEAFF.

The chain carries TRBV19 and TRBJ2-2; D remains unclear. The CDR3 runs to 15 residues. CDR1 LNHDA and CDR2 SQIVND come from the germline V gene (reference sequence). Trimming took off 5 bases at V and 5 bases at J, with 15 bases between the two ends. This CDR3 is CASSPTPTPTGELFF. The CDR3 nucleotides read TGTGCCAGTAGTCCAACCCCGACACCGACCGGGGAGCTGTTTTTT.

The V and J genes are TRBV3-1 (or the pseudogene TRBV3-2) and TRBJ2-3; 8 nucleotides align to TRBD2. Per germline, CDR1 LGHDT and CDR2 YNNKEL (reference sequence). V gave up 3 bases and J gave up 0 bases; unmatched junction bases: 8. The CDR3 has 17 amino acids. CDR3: CASSHRRTGGSTDTQYF. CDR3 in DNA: TGTGCCAGCAGCCACCGGCGAACGGGGGGGAGCACAGATACGCAGTATTTT.

CDR3 protein: CASSQDRGYTEAFF. The CDR3 DNA reads as TGCGCCAGCAGCCAAGACAGGGGTTACACTGAAGCTTTCTTT. This chain links TRBV4-3 with TRBJ1-1, with D perhaps TRBD1 (6 bases). Germline V gene data show CDR1 as LGHNA and CDR2 as YSLEER. There are 14 residues in the CDR3. Trimming pared 0 bases from V and 3 bases from J, leaving 8 bases between.

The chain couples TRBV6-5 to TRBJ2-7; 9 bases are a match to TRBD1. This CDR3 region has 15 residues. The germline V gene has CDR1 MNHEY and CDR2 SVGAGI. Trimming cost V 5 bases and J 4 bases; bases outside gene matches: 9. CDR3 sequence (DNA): TGTGCCAGCAGTCGCCCCGGGACAGGGACATACGAGCAGTACTTC. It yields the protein CASSRPGTGTYEQYF.

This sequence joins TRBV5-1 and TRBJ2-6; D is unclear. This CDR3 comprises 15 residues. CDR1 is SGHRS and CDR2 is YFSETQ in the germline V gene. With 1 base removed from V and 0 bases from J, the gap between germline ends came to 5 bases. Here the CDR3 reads CASSLSISGANVLTF. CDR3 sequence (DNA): TGCGCCAGCAGCTTGTCAATCTCTGGGGCCAACGTCCTGACTTTC. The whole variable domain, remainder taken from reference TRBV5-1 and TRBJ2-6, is KAGVTQTPRYLIKTRGQQVTLSCSPISGHRSVSWYQQTPGQGLQFLFEYFSETQRNKGNFPGRFSGRQFSNSRSEMNVSTLELGDSALYLCASSLSISGANVLTFGAGSRLTVL.

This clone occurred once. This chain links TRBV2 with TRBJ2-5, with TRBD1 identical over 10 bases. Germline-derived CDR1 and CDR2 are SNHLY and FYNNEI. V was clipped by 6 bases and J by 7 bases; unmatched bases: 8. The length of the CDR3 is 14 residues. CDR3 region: CASRTGTGERTQYF. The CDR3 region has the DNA TGTGCCAGCAGGACCGGGACAGGGGAACGGACCCAGTACTTC. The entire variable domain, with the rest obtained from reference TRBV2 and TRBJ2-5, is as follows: EPEVTQTPSHQVTQMGQEVILRCVPISNHLYFYWYRQILGQKVEFLVSFYNNEISEKSEIFDDQFSVERPDGSNFTLKIRSTKLEDSAMYFCASRTGTGERTQYFGPGTRLLVL.

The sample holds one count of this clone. CDR3 in amino acids: CASSFPRDRSNTEAFF. CDR3 sequence (DNA): TGTGCCAGCAGCTTTCCAAGGGACAGGTCGAACACTGAAGCTTTCTTT. The chain uses TRBV7-9 and TRBJ1-1; 8 positions match TRBD1. After removal of 3 bases from V and 1 base from J, the junction contained 7 bases not matched to a gene. This CDR3 spans 16 amino acids. Germline CDR1 and CDR2: SEHNR and FQNEAQ (reference sequence).

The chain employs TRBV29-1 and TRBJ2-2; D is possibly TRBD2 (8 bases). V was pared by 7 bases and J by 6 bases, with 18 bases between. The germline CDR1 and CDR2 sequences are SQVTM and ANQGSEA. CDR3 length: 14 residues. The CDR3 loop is CSAGGSGEAGELFF. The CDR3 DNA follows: TGCAGCGCAGGGGGTAGCGGGGAAGCCGGGGAGCTGTTTTTT.

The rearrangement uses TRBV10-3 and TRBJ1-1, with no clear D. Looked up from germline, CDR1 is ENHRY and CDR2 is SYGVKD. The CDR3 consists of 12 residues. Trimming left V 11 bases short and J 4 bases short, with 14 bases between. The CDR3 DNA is TGTGCCGCCCGCGGGCGGGCCACTGAAGCTTTCTTT. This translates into CAARGRATEAFF.

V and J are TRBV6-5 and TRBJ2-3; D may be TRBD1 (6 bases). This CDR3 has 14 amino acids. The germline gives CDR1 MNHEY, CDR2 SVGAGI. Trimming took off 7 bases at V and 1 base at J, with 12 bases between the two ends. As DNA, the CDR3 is TGTGCCAGCAAGGGGGAACCACGCACAGATACGCAGTATTTT. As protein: CASKGEPRTDTQYF.